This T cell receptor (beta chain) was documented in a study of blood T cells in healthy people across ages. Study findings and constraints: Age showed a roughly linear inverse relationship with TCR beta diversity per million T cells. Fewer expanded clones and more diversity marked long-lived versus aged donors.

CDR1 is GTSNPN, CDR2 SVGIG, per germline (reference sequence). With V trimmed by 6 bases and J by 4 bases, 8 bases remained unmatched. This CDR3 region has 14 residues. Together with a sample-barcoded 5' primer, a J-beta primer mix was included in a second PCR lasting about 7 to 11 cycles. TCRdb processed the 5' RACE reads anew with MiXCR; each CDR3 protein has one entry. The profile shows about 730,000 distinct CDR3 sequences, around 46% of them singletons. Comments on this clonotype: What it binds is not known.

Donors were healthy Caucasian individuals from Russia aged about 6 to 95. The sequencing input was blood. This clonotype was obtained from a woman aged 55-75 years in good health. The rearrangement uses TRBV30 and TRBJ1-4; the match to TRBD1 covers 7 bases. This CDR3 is CACLPGQSNEKLFF. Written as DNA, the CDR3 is TGTGCCTGCCTTCCGGGACAGAGTAATGAAAAACTGTTTTTT.